Below, 5 T cell receptor beta chains from the same sample are listed, as sequenced in a study of OX40 agonist ivuxolimab in advanced cancers. Data came from immunoSEQ multiplex PCR; TCRdb stores just in-frame clones and leaves some out. Of approximately 49,000 clones in the sample, 85% were seen once. The sample here was CD4+ or CD8+ T cells sorted from blood, taken in a trial of the OX40 agonist ivuxolimab. These receptors originate from an adult with an advanced solid tumor such as melanoma, head and neck, liver or kidney cancer.

The V and J genes are TRBV9 and TRBJ2-4; no firm D call. Germline V CDR1 and CDR2: SGDLS, YYNGEE. This CDR3 has 12 residues. Trimming stripped 2 bases from V and 6 bases from J, with 6 bases between. DNA of the CDR3: TGTGCCAGCAGCGTTGACGGAAACATTCAGTACTTC. Translated, it gives CASSVDGNIQYF.

V usage is TRBV5-6 and J usage is TRBJ2-5, with D tentatively TRBD1 or TRBD2 (5 bases each). CDR1 and CDR2 (germline): SGHDT, YYEEEE. CDR3 length: 13 residues. V was clipped by 4 bases and J by 4 bases, with 11 bases between them. The CDR3 region is CASSAGSLETQYF. The CDR3 coding sequence is TGTGCCAGCAGCGCAGGGAGTTTAGAGACCCAGTACTTC.

The chain couples TRBV27 to TRBJ2-6; D gene uncertain. The V end lost 3 bases, the J end lost 2 bases, and 8 bases lay between the germline ends. The CDR3 contains 15 residues. Germline V CDR1 and CDR2: MNHEY, SMNVEV (reference sequence). The CDR3 sequence: CASSFNGPGANVLTF. The CDR3 region has the DNA TGTGCCAGCAGTTTCAATGGGCCTGGGGCCAACGTCCTGACTTTC.

This chain connects TRBV30 to TRBJ2-7; perhaps D is TRBD1 or TRBD2 (5 bases each). The CDR3 runs to 12 residues. The germline CDR1 and CDR2 sequences are GTSNPN and SVGIG (reference sequence). Trimming pared 0 bases from V and 3 bases from J, leaving 6 bases between. CDR3 nucleotides: TGTGCCTGGAGTGTGGGGGTCTACGAGCAGTACTTC. Encoded protein: CAWSVGVYEQYF.

The chain is built from TRBV7-9 and TRBJ1-2; 7 bases align to TRBD1. The V gene's germline CDR1 is SEHNR and CDR2 FQNEAQ (reference sequence). V gave up 2 bases and J gave up 2 bases; unmatched junction bases: 2. CDR3 size: 14 residues. CDR3 sequence: CASSLTTGNYGYTF. The CDR3 nucleotides read TGTGCCAGCAGCTTAACGACAGGGAACTATGGCTACACCTTC.